This T cell receptor (beta chain) was observed in a study of blood T cell repertoires in COVID-19. The table came from immunoSEQ multiplex PCR; TCRdb's copy has only in-frame clones and leaves some out. The sample has about 200,000 clones; just over 85% are singletons. The CDR3 is 14 amino acids. From germline, CDR1 is SGHTA and CDR2 FQGNSA. The ends lost 5 bases at V and 7 bases at J; junction bases unmatched: 8. The study recruited people aged about 18 to 95 years across some 23 US areas. Sequencing was performed on PBMCs or T cells enriched from blood (not recorded which). This TCR was sampled from a woman aged 40 to 50 with acute COVID-19. The chain combines TRBV7-2 with TRBJ2-7; 10 nucleotides match TRBD2. CDR3 residues: CASSTPSGSGEQYF. DNA for the CDR3: TGTGCCAGCAGCACCCCTAGCGGGAGCGGGGAGCAGTACTTC.